This T cell receptor beta chain came from a study of T cell responses to AZD1222 COVID-19 vaccine. The method was immunoSEQ multiplex PCR; TCRdb's version includes in-frame clones alone and lacks a portion of them. In the table there are about 68,000 clones, approximately 91% of which are singletons. Findings of the study overall: Receipt of two AZD1222 doses was followed by a rise in Spike-specific TCR breadth and depth. Sampling that yielded the repertoires occurred only after the peak T cell response.

Regarding this clone: The antigen remains unidentified.

Trimming took 5 bases from V and 1 from J; bases not matched to a gene: 5. There are 15 residues in the CDR3. Per germline, CDR1 SGHVS and CDR2 FNYEAQ. This receptor was obtained from an adult in good health. This specimen was peripheral blood, taken on day 0 of AZD1222 vaccination. The V and J genes are TRBV7-6 and TRBJ2-3; 8 nucleotides match TRBD1. CDR3 region: CASSPQGAGTDTQYF. CDR3 sequence (DNA): TGTGCCAGCAGCCCCCAGGGGGCCGGCACAGATACGCAGTATTTT.